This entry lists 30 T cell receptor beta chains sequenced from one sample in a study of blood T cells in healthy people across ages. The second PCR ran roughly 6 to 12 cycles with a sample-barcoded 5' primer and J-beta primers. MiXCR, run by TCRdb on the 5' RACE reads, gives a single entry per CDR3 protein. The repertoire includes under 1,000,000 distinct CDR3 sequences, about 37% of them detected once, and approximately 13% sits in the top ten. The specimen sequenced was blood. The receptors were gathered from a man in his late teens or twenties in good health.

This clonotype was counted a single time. CDR3 nucleotides: TGTGCCAGCAGTTTTGCAGGGGGCCTCATGAACACTGAAGCTTTCTTT. It translates to CASSFAGGLMNTEAFF. The chain employs TRBV28 and TRBJ1-1, with 8 bases that match TRBD1. With V trimmed by 3 bases and J by 0 bases, 6 bases remained unmatched. This CDR3 is 16 amino acids long. Per the germline V gene, CDR1 is MDHEN and CDR2 is SYDVKM. The full variable domain, rest sourced from reference TRBV28 and TRBJ1-1, is DVKVTQSSRYLVKRTGEKVFLECVQDMDHENMFWYRQDPGLGLRLIYFSYDVKMKEKGDIPEGYSVSREKKERFSLILESASTNQTSMYLCASSFAGGLMNTEAFFGQGTRLTVV.

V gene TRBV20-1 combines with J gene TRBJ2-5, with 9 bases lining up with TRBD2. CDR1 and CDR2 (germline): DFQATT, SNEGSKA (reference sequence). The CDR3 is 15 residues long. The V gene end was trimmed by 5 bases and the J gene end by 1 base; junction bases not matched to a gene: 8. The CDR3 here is CSARGGLAFQETQYF. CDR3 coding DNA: TGCAGTGCTCGGGGGGGACTAGCATTCCAAGAGACCCAGTACTTC.

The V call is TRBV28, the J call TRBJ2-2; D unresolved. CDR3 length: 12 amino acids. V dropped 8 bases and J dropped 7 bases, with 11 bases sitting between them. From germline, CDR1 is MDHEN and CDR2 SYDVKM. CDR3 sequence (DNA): TGTGCCAGCGGCCAACTTGGCGGGGAGCTGTTTTTT. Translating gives CASGQLGGELFF. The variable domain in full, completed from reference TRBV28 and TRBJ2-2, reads DVKVTQSSRYLVKRTGEKVFLECVQDMDHENMFWYRQDPGLGLRLIYFSYDVKMKEKGDIPEGYSVSREKKERFSLILESASTNQTSMYLCASGQLGGELFFGEGSRLTVL.

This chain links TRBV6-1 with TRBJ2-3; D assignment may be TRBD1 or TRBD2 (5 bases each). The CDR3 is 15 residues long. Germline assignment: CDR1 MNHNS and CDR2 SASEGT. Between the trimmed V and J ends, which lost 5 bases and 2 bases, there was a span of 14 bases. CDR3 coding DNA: TGTGCCAGCAGTAGCCGGGACGGACTCACAGATACGCAGTATTTT. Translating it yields CASSSRDGLTDTQYF.

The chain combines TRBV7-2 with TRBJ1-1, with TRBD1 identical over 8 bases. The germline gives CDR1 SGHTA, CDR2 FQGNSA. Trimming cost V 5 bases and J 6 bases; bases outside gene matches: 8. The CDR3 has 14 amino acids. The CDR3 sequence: CASSHGQGRPEAFF. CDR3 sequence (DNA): TGTGCCAGCAGCCATGGACAGGGTCGCCCTGAAGCTTTCTTT. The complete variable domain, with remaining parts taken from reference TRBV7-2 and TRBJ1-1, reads GAGVSQSPSNKVTEKGKDVELRCDPISGHTALYWYRQSLGQGLEFLIYFQGNSAPDKSGLPSDRFSAERTGGSVSTLTIQRTQQEDSAVYLCASSHGQGRPEAFFGQGTRLTVV.

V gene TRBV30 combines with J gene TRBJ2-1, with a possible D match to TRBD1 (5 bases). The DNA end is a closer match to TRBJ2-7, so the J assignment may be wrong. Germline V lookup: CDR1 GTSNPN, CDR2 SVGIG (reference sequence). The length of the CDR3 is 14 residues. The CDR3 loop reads CAYKGLVSYNEQYF. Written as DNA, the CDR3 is TGTGCCTACAAGGGGTTGGTCTCCTACAATGAGCAGTACTTC.

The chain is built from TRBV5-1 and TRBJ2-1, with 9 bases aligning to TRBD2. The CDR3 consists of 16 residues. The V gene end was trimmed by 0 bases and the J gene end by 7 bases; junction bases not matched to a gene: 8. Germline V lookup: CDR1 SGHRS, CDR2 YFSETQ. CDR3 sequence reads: CASSLEVSGSSNEQFF. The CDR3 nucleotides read TGCGCCAGCAGCTTGGAAGTTAGCGGGAGTTCAAATGAGCAGTTCTTC. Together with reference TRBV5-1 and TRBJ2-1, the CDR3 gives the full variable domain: KAGVTQTPRYLIKTRGQQVTLSCSPISGHRSVSWYQQTPGQGLQFLFEYFSETQRNKGNFPGRFSGRQFSNSRSEMNVSTLELGDSALYLCASSLEVSGSSNEQFFGPGTRLTVL.

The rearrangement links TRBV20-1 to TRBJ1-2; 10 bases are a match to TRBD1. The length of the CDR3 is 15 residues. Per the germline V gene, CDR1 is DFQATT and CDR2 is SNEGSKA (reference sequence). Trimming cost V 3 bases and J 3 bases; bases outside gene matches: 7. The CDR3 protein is CSARGTGVLDYGYTF. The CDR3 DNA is TGCAGTGCTAGGGGGACAGGGGTTTTAGACTATGGCTACACCTTC.

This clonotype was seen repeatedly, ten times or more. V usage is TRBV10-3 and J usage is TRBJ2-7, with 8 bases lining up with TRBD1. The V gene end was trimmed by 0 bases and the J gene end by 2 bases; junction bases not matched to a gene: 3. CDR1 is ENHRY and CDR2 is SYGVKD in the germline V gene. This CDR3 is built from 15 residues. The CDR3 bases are TGTGCCATCAGTGAGTCGGGGACAGGCACCTACGAGCAGTACTTC. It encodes CAISESGTGTYEQYF.

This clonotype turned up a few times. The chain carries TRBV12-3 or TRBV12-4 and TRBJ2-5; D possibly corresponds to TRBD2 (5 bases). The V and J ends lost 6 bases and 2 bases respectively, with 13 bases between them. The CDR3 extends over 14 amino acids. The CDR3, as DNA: TGTGCCAGCAGGGGAGTGGCGCCGCAAGAGACCCAGTACTTC. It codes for CASRGVAPQETQYF.

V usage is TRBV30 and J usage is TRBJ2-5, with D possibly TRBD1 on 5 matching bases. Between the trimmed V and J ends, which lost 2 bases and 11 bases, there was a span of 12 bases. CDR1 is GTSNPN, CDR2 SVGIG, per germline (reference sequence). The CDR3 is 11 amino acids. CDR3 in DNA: TGTGCCTGGAGTCAGGGCAATAAGCAGTACTTC. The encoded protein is CAWSQGNKQYF.

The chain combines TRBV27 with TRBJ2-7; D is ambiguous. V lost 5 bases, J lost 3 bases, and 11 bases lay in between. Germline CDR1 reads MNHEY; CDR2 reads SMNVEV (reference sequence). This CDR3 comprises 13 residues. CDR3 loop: CASSVRAGYEQYF. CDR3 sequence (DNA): TGTGCCAGCAGTGTAAGGGCAGGCTACGAGCAGTACTTC.

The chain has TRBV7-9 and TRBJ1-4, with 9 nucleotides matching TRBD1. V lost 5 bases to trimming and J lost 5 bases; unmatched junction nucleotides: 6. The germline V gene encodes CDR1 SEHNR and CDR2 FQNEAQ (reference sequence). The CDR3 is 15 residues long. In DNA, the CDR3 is TGTGCCAGCAGCCCCGGGACAGGGCGAAATGAAAAACTGTTTTTT. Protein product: CASSPGTGRNEKLFF.

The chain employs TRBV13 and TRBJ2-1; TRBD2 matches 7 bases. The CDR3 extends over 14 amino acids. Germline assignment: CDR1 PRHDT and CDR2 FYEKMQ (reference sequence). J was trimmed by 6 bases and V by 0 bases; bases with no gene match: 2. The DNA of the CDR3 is TGTGCCAGCAGCTTAGGCCCGGGGGGCAATGAGCAGTTCTTC. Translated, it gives CASSLGPGGNEQFF.

This CDR3 is CASSGLAGAPGTGELFF. The CDR3 bases are TGTGCCAGCAGCGGACTAGCGGGGGCCCCCGGCACCGGGGAGCTGTTTTTT. The chain links TRBV25-1 to TRBJ2-2, with TRBD2 matching over 13 bases. The V and J ends lost 6 bases and 4 bases, in that order; junction bases with no gene match: 8. Germline lookup yields CDR1 MGHDK and CDR2 SYGVNS. The CDR3 length is 17 residues.

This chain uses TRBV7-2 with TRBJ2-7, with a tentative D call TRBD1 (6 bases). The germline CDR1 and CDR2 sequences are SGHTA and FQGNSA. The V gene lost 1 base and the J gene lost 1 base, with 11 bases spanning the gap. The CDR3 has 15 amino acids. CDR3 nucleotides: TGTGCCAGCAGCTTAGGGACAGAATGGTCCTACGAGCAGTACTTC. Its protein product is CASSLGTEWSYEQYF.

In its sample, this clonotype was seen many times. The CDR3 DNA is TGTGCCAGCAGCTTAGTAAAGGCCAAAAACATTCAGTACTTC. It translates to CASSLVKAKNIQYF. The chain combines TRBV7-2 with TRBJ2-4; D gene unclear. The CDR3 sequence is 14 residues long. CDR1 is SGHTA, CDR2 FQGNSA, per germline. The V end lost 1 base, the J end lost 1 base, and 5 bases lay between the germline ends.

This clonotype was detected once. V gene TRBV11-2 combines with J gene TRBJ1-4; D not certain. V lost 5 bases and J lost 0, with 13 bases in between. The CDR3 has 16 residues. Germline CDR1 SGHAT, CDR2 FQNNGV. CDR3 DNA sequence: TGTGCCAGCAGCCCGGCTCAAAGGACAACTAATGAAAAACTGTTTTTT. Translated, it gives CASSPAQRTTNEKLFF.

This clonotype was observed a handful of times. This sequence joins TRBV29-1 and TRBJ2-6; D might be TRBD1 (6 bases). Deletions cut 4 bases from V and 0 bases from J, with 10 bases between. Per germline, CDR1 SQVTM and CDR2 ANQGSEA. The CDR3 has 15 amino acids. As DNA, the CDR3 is TGCAGCGTTGTGACAGGAAGCTCTGGGGCCAACGTCCTGACTTTC. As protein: CSVVTGSSGANVLTF.

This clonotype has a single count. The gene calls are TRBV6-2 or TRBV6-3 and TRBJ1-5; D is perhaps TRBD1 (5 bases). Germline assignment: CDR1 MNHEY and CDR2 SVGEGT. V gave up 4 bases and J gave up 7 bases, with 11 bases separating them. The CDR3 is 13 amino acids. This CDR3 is CASSSDRRQPQHF. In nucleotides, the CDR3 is TGTGCCAGCAGTTCAGACAGAAGACAGCCCCAGCATTTT.

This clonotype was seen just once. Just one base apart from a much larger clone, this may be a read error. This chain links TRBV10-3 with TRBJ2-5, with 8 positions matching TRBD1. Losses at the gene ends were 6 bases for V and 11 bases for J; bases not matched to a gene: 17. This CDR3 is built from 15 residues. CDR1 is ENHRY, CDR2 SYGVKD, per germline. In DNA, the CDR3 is TGTGCCATCAGAACCGGACAGGGTATAAACTATGAGCAGTACTTC. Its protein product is CAIRTGQGINYEQYF.

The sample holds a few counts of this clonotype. Here the CDR3 reads CSAGRTSPFTRGEQYF. The CDR3 nucleotides are TGCAGTGCTGGGCGGACGTCGCCATTTACAAGGGGGGAGCAGTACTTC. The chain employs TRBV20-1 and TRBJ2-7; perhaps TRBD1 as D (6 bases). V lost 5 bases, J lost 7 bases, and 27 bases lay in between. CDR3 length: 16 residues. Germline-derived CDR1 and CDR2 are DFQATT and SNEGSKA (reference sequence).

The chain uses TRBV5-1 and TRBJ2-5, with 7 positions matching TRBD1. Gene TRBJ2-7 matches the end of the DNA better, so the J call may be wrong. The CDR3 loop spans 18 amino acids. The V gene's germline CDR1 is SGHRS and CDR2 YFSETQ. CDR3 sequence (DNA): TGCGCCAGCAGCTCCCGACAGGGAATAGGACTGGCCTCCTACGAGCAGTACTTC. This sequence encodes CASSSRQGIGLASYEQYF.

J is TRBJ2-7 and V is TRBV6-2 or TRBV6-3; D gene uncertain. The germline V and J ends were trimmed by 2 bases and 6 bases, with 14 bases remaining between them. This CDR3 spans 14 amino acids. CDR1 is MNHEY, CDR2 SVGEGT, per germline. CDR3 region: CASSYGQLPGEQYF. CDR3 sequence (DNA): TGTGCCAGCAGTTACGGGCAGCTCCCGGGCGAGCAGTACTTC.

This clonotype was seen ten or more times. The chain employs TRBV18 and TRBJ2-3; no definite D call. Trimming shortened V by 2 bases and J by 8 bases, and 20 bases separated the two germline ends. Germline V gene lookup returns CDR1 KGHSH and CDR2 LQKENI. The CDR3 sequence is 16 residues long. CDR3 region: CASSPRSSDGGGTQYF. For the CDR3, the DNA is TGTGCCAGCTCACCAAGATCCTCCGACGGTGGCGGTACGCAGTATTTT.

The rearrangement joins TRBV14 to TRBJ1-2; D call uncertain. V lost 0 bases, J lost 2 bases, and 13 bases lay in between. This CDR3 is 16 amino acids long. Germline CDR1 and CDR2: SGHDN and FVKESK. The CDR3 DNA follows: TGTGCCAGCAGCCAAGAAACACGATACACCAACTATGGCTACACCTTC. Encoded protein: CASSQETRYTNYGYTF.

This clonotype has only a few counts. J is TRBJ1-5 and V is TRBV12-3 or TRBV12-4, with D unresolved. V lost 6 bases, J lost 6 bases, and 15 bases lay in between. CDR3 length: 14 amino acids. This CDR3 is CASRTDGAGQPQHF. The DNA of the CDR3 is TGTGCCAGCAGGACTGACGGAGCGGGTCAGCCCCAGCATTTT.

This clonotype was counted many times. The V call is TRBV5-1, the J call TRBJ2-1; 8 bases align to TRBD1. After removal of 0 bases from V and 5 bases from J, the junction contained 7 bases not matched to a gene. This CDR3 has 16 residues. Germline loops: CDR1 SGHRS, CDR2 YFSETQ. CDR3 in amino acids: CASSLAGGQAHNEQFF. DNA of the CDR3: TGCGCCAGCAGCTTGGCAGGGGGACAGGCACACAATGAGCAGTTCTTC.

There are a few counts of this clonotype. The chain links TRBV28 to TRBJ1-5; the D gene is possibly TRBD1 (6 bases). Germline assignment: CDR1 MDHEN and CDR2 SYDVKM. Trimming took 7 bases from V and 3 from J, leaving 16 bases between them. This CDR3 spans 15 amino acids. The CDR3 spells CASKGGFEFNQPQHF. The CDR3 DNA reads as TGTGCCAGCAAGGGGGGGTTTGAATTCAATCAGCCCCAGCATTTT.

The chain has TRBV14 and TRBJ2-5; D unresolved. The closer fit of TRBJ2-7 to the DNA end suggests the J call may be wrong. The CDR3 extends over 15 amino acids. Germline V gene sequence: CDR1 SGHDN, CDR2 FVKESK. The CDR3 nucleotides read TGTGCCAGCAGCCATGCATCGGACGGCTCCTACGAGCAGTACTTC. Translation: CASSHASDGSYEQYF.